This T cell receptor beta chain was documented in a study of shared clonotypes between healthy human individuals. Study in general: Researchers assigned three CD4 naive, three CD4 memory, two CD8 naive and one CD8 memory plate to each donor.

The CDR3 length is 17 residues. The V end lost 3 bases, the J end lost 1 base, and 18 bases lay between the germline ends. Germline V gives CDR1 SGHDN, CDR2 FVKESK. TCRdb's table, derived via immunoSEQ multiplex PCR, lists solely in-frame clones and lacks some. The sample holds 110,000 or so clones; 55% to 80% are singletons and the top ten take approximately 25%. The genes are TRBV14 and TRBJ1-2, with D tentatively TRBD1 (5 bases). Input material: memory CD8+ T cells sorted from blood. The subset was: CD45RO+ cells pooled with CCR7-negative TemRA cells. This receptor was obtained from a woman aged 30 to 39 in good health. CDR3 region: CASSQGFEVQVNYGYTF. The CDR3 bases are TGTGCCAGCAGCCAGGGGTTTGAGGTACAGGTTAACTATGGCTACACCTTC.